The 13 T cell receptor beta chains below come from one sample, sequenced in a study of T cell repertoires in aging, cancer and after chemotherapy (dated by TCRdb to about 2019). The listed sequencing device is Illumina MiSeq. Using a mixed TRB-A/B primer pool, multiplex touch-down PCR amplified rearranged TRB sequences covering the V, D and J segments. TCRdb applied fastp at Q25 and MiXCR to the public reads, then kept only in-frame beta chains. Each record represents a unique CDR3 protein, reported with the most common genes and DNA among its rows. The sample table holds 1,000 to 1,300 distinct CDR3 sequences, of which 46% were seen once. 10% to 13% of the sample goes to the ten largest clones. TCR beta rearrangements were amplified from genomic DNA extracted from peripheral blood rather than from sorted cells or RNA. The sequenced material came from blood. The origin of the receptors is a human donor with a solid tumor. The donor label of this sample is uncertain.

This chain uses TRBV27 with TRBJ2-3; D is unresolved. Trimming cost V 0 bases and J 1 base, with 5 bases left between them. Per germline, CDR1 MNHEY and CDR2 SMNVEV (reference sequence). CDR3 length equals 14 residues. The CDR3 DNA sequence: TGTGCCAGCAGTTTATCGGACGGCACAGATACGCAGTATTTT. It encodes CASSLSDGTDTQYF.

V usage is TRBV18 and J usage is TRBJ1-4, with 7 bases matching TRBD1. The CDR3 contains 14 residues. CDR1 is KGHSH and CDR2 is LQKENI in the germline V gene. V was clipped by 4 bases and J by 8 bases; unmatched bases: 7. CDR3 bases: TGTGCCAGCTCACGATCACAGGGGAACGAAAAACTGTTTTTT. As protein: CASSRSQGNEKLFF.

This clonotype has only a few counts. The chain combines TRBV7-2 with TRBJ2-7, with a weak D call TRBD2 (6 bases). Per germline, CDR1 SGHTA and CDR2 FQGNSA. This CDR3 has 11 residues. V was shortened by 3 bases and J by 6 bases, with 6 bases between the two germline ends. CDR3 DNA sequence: TGTGCCAGCAGCTTGACTAGCGAGCAGTACGTC. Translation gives CASSLTSEQYV.

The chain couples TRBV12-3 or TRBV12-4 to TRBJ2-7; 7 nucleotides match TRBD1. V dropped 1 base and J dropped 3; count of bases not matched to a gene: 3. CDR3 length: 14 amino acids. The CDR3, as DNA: TGTGCCAGCAGTTTAGGGACAGGATTCTACGAGCAGTACTTC. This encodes CASSLGTGFYEQYF.

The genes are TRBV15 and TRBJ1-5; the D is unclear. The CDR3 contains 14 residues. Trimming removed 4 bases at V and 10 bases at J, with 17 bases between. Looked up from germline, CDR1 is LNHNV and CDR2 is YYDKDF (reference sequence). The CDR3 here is CATSITDSFGPQHF. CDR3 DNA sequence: TGTGCCACCAGCATAACCGATAGCTTTGGCCCCCAGCATTTT.

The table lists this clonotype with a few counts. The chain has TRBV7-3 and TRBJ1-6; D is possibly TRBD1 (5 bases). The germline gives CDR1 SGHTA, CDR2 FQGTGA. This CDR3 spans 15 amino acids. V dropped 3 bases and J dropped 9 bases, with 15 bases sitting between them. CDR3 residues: CASSFDGQGSSPLHF. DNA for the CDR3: TGTGCCAGCAGCTTTGACGGCCAGGGATCTTCACCCCTCCACTTT.

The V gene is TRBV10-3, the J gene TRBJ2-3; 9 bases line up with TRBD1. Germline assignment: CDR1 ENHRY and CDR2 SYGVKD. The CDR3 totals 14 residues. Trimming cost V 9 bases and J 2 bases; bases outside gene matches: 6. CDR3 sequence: CAISGTGTTDTQYF. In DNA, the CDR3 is TGTGCCATATCCGGGACAGGGACCACAGATACGCAGTATTTT.

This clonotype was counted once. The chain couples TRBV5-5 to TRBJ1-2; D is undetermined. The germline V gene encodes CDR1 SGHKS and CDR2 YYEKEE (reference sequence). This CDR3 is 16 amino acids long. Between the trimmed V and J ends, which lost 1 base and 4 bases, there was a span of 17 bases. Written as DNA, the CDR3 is TGTGCCAGCAGCTTGTGGACGGCCGGAAACTTCTATGGCTACACCTTC. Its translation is CASSLWTAGNFYGYTF.

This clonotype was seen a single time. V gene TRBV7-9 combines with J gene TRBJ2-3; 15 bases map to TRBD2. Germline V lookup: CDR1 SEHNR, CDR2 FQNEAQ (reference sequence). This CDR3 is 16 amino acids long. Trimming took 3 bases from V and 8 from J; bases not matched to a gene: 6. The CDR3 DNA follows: TGTGCCAGCAGCTTGGGACTAGCGGGGGGACCCCCTACGCAGTATTTT. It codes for CASSLGLAGGPPTQYF.

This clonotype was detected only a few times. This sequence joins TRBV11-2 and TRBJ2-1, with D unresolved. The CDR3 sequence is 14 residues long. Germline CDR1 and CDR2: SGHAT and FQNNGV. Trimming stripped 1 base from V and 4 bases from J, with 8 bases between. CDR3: CASSLVSAYNEQFF. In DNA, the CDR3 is TGTGCCAGCAGCTTAGTATCTGCATACAATGAGCAGTTCTTC.

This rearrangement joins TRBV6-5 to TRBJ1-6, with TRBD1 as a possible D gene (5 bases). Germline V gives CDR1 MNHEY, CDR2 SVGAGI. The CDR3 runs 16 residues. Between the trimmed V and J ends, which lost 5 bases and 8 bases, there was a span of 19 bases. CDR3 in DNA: TGTGCCAGCAGTGCACTCCCAGGGAGAAAGGATTCACCCCTCCACTTT. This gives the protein CASSALPGRKDSPLHF.

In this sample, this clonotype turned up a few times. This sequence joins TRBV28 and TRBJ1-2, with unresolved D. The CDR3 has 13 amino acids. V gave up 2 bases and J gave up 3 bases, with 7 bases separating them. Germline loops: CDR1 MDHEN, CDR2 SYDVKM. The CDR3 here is CASSLRAHYGYTF. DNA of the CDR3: TGTGCCAGCAGTTTAAGGGCCCACTATGGCTACACCTTC.

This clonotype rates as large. CDR3 nucleotide sequence: TGTGCCAGCAGTTACTCGTTTAGGGGTGGGGACACTGAAGCTTTCTTT. It codes for CASSYSFRGGDTEAFF. The rearrangement links TRBV6-5 to TRBJ1-1, with D maybe TRBD1 (5 bases). The germline CDR1 and CDR2 sequences are MNHEY and SVGAGI. V lost 0 bases, J lost 3 bases, and 14 bases lay in between. This CDR3 contains 16 residues.